Following are 21 T cell receptor beta chains from one sample sequenced in a study of blood T cell repertoires in COVID-19. The protocol was immunoSEQ multiplex PCR, while the TCRdb copy is restricted to in-frame clones and leaves out a portion. The table has some 190,000 clones, approximately 84% seen once. The sample was peripheral blood. Receptors were obtained from a woman in her 70s with active or convalescent COVID-19.

This CDR3 reads CASSRDRSTDTQYF. In DNA form, the CDR3 reads TGTGCCAGCAGCCGGGACAGGAGCACAGATACGCAGTATTTT. The rearrangement uses TRBV5-4 and TRBJ2-3; 8 positions agree with TRBD1. Looked up from germline, CDR1 is SGHNT and CDR2 is YYREEE (reference sequence). Trimming at V came to 4 bases and at J to 0 bases, leaving 1 base not matched to a gene. The CDR3 contains 14 residues.

This clone was seen just once. The rearrangement uses TRBV6-5 and TRBJ2-5, with 9 positions matching TRBD1. The junction had 1 base not matched to a gene; V was cut back by 6 bases and J by 5 bases. This CDR3 is 12 amino acids long. The germline CDR1 and CDR2 sequences are MNHEY and SVGAGI. The CDR3: CASSDRGETQYF. The CDR3 DNA is TGTGCCAGCAGCGACAGGGGGGAGACCCAGTACTTC.

This chain connects TRBV28 to TRBJ1-2, with D possibly being TRBD1 (6 bases). The CDR3 has 13 amino acids. CDR1 and CDR2 from the germline V gene are MDHEN and SYDVKM. Between the trimmed V and J ends, which lost 10 bases and 2 bases, there was a span of 14 bases. The CDR3 DNA reads TGTGCCATCAACACGGGACACAACTATGGCTACACCTTC. Protein product: CAINTGHNYGYTF.

The rearrangement joins TRBV6-4 to TRBJ2-7; 8 bases line up with TRBD1. From germline, CDR1 is MRHNA and CDR2 SNTAGT. The CDR3 is made up of 22 amino acids. The V gene end was trimmed by 2 bases and the J gene end by 0 bases; junction bases not matched to a gene: 24. CDR3 in DNA: TGTGCCAGCAGTGACCGACAACCGACAGGGGATTACGTCCTCCAATTCTCCTACGAGCAGTACTTC. Its translation: CASSDRQPTGDYVLQFSYEQYF.

This sequence joins TRBV7-2 and TRBJ2-1, with 7 bases aligning to TRBD2. Germline loops: CDR1 SGHTA, CDR2 FQGNSA. The CDR3 has 14 amino acids. V shed 3 bases and J 8 bases; nucleotides not matched to a gene: 7. CDR3 region: CASSLGGKGHEQFF. The CDR3 DNA sequence: TGTGCCAGCAGCTTGGGAGGGAAGGGACATGAGCAGTTCTTC.

The V call is TRBV6-1, the J call TRBJ1-2; tentative D call: TRBD1 (6 bases). V gave up 1 base and J gave up 2 bases, with 11 bases separating them. This CDR3 is 15 amino acids long. The germline V gene encodes CDR1 MNHNS and CDR2 SASEGT. The CDR3 protein is CASSEGPGHNYGYTF. CDR3 sequence (DNA): TGTGCCAGCAGTGAAGGGCCGGGACACAACTATGGCTACACCTTC.

The chain carries TRBV3-1 (or the pseudogene TRBV3-2) and TRBJ1-2; D might be TRBD1 (5 bases). This CDR3 is 16 amino acids long. Germline-derived CDR1 and CDR2 are LGHDT and YNNKEL (reference sequence). Trimming cost V 0 bases and J 5 bases, with 16 bases left between them. The CDR3 nucleotides read TGTGCCAGCAGCCAAGACCAGATAAGGGGATCGTATGGCTACACCTTC. Amino acid sequence: CASSQDQIRGSYGYTF.

A remark on this clone: This specimen includes other DNA sequences encoding the same CDR3. The rearrangement joins TRBV4-1 to TRBJ1-2; 7 bases map to TRBD1. Trimming cost V 0 bases and J 5 bases; bases outside gene matches: 3. The germline CDR1 and CDR2 sequences are MGHRA and YSYEKL. The CDR3 spans 14 residues. The CDR3, as DNA: TGCGCCAGCAGCCAAGATGGGGACAGTTATGGCTACACCTTC. Residues: CASSQDGDSYGYTF.

The chain couples TRBV5-1 to TRBJ2-1; 8 nucleotides agree with TRBD2. V lost 0 bases, J lost 7 bases, and 6 bases stayed unmatched. Germline CDR1 and CDR2: SGHRS and YFSETQ. The CDR3 is 15 residues long. CDR3 amino acids: CASSLVVAGLNEQFF. The CDR3 DNA is TGCGCCAGCAGCTTGGTGGTAGCGGGATTAAATGAGCAGTTCTTC.

The rearrangement joins TRBV27 to TRBJ2-5, with 10 bases that match TRBD1. This CDR3 spans 14 amino acids. Trimming at V came to 6 bases and at J to 6 bases, leaving 7 bases not matched to a gene. The germline CDR1 and CDR2 sequences are MNHEY and SMNVEV (reference sequence). The CDR3 sequence: CASSAGQGGQTQYF. CDR3 bases: TGTGCCAGCAGCGCCGGACAGGGGGGACAGACCCAGTACTTC.

The V call is TRBV4-1, the J call TRBJ2-7; D is perhaps TRBD2 (7 bases). Trimming shortened V by 0 bases and J by 0 bases, and 15 bases separated the two germline ends. In germline, CDR1 is MGHRA, CDR2 YSYEKL. The CDR3 is made up of 17 amino acids. The CDR3 bases are TGCGCCAGCAGCCAAGATTGGCTAGCGGACAGCTCCTACGAGCAGTACTTC. Translation gives CASSQDWLADSSYEQYF.

The CDR3 reads CASSQDSGSYGYTF. Here the CDR3 DNA reads TGTGCCAGCAGCCAAGATTCGGGGAGCTATGGCTACACCTTC. The chain combines TRBV3-1 (or the pseudogene TRBV3-2) with TRBJ1-2; D is uncertain. Germline V gene lookup returns CDR1 LGHDT and CDR2 YNNKEL (reference sequence). The CDR3 has 14 amino acids. Trimming cost V 0 bases and J 4 bases, with 9 bases left between them.

The rearrangement joins TRBV12-3 or TRBV12-4 to TRBJ2-7; the match to TRBD1 covers 7 bases. The V and J ends lost 4 bases and 5 bases, in that order; junction bases with no gene match: 2. This CDR3 has 12 amino acids. The CDR3 region is CASSSQGDEQYF. In nucleotides, the CDR3 is TGTGCCAGCAGTTCCCAGGGGGACGAGCAGTACTTC.

This clone was seen many times. The chain carries TRBV27 and TRBJ2-2; 9 bases line up with TRBD2. The germline CDR1 and CDR2 sequences are MNHEY and SMNVEV (reference sequence). The CDR3 loop spans 16 amino acids. V lost 1 base and J lost 7; bases outside the gene matches: 7. This CDR3 is CASSLYIAGDGGELFF. CDR3 coding DNA: TGTGCCAGCAGTTTATATATAGCGGGAGACGGCGGGGAGCTGTTTTTT.

The chain couples TRBV18 to TRBJ2-2, with a possible D match to TRBD1 (5 bases). CDR3 length: 16 residues. Looked up from germline, CDR1 is KGHSH and CDR2 is LQKENI. V lost 2 bases and J lost 2, with 12 bases in between. This CDR3 reads CASSPDAGKNTGELFF. The CDR3 nucleotides read TGTGCCAGCTCACCAGACGCAGGGAAAAACACCGGGGAGCTGTTTTTT. The entire variable domain, with the rest obtained from reference TRBV18 and TRBJ2-2, is as follows: NAGVMQNPRHLVRRRGQEARLRCSPMKGHSHVYWYRQLPEEGLKFMVYLQKENIIDESGMPKERFSAEFPKEGPSILRIQQVVRGDSAAYFCASSPDAGKNTGELFFGEGSRLTVL.

The CDR3 nucleotides read TGTGCCGGGGGGGTGGGCACAGATACGCAGTATTTT. It translates to CAGGVGTDTQYF. V gene TRBV2 combines with J gene TRBJ2-3; 7 bases fit TRBD2. Germline trimming cut 11 bases from V and 1 base from J; bases unmatched to any gene: 3. Germline CDR1 is SNHLY and CDR2 is FYNNEI. The CDR3 sequence is 12 residues long.

The chain has TRBV7-9 and TRBJ2-2, with TRBD1 as a possible D gene (6 bases). Germline CDR1 is SEHNR and CDR2 is FQNEAQ (reference sequence). Trimming stripped 1 base from V and 1 base from J, with 7 bases between. The CDR3 length is 15 residues. This CDR3 is CASSLEGVNTGELFF. The CDR3 DNA reads as TGTGCCAGCAGCTTAGAGGGGGTGAACACCGGGGAGCTGTTTTTT.

V is TRBV6-6 and J is TRBJ1-2; a possible D gene is TRBD1 (5 bases). Germline V gives CDR1 MNHNY, CDR2 SVGAGI (reference sequence). Trimming stripped 4 bases from V and 6 bases from J, with 18 bases between. The CDR3 spans 15 residues. The CDR3, as DNA: TGTGCCAGCAGTTCGATCGCCACAGGATCCCATGGCTACACCTTC. Its protein product is CASSSIATGSHGYTF.

The chain recombines TRBV9 with TRBJ2-5, with D unresolved. The CDR3 extends over 14 amino acids. CDR1 and CDR2 from the germline V gene are SGDLS and YYNGEE. V was shortened by 3 bases and J by 5 bases, with 14 bases between the two germline ends. Here the CDR3 reads CASSGNTWSETQYF. The CDR3 DNA sequence: TGTGCCAGCAGCGGGAACACTTGGAGCGAGACCCAGTACTTC. Filled out from reference TRBV9 and TRBJ2-5, the complete variable domain reads DSGVTQTPKHLITATGQRVTLRCSPRSGDLSVYWYQQSLDQGLQFLIQYYNGEERAKGNILERFSAQQFPDLHSELNLSSLELGDSALYFCASSGNTWSETQYFGPGTRLLVL.

The chain joins TRBV6-5 to TRBJ2-7; D uncertain. Deletions cut 8 bases from V and 4 bases from J, with 18 bases between. Germline V CDR1 and CDR2: MNHEY, SVGAGI. The CDR3 is 14 residues long. In DNA form, the CDR3 reads TGTGCCAGCTCAGTTAAGAGGCCTGCGTACGAGCAGTACTTC. This codes for CASSVKRPAYEQYF.

The rearrangement links TRBV6-1 to TRBJ1-2; TRBD1 is a possible D gene (5 bases). This CDR3 is 15 amino acids long. V was trimmed by 0 bases and J by 4 bases, leaving 12 bases between them. Germline V lookup: CDR1 MNHNS, CDR2 SASEGT. CDR3 nucleotides: TGTGCCAGCAGTGAAGCGCTTCAGGGTGTCTATGGCTACACCTTC. It codes for CASSEALQGVYGYTF.